The rows below give T cell receptor beta chains drawn from one sample of a study of blood T cells in healthy people across ages. One entry per CDR3 protein, called by TCRdb with MiXCR from the 5' RACE reads. The sample has roughly 830,000 distinct CDR3 sequences; roughly 60% are singletons. Input material: blood. Receptors were obtained from a man aged 30 to 39 in good health. Both conserved end residues are part of each CDR3. Each record gives: V gene, D gene, J gene, clone size, CDR3 protein, CDR3 DNA. The D gene is left open where the match is weak. Only some rows state a clone size, as once, few, many or a class for expanded clones.

TRBV20-1,TRBD1,TRBJ2-7,few,CSAQHSDRAYEQYF,TGCAGTGCCCAACATTCGGACAGGGCCTACGAGCAGTACTTC
TRBV7-6,-,TRBJ2-7,-,CASSSLQGPYEQYF,TGTGCCAGCAGCTCCCTCCAGGGCCCCTACGAGCAGTACTTC
TRBV20-1,TRBD2,TRBJ2-1,-,CSAPQLSGGIPFF,TGCAGTGCTCCCCAGTTAAGCGGGGGGATACCGTTCTTC
TRBV4-3,TRBD2,TRBJ2-7,-,CASSQGTSGVDEQYF,TGCGCCAGCAGCCAAGGGACTAGCGGGGTCGATGAGCAGTACTTC
TRBV28,-,TRBJ2-7,-,CASSLQNYEQYF,TGTGCCAGCAGTTTACAAAACTACGAGCAGTACTTC
TRBV4-2,-,TRBJ1-2,-,CASSHLTRDESYTF,TGTGCCAGCAGCCATCTAACCCGGGACGAAAGCTACACCTTC
TRBV29-1,-,TRBJ1-4,once,CSVHQGPNEKLFF,TGCAGCGTTCATCAGGGGCCCAATGAAAAACTGTTTTTT
TRBV6-5,TRBD1,TRBJ2-7,-,CASSYSGQGDYEQYF,TGTGCCAGCAGTTACTCAGGGCAGGGGGACTACGAGCAGTACTTC
TRBV29-1,-,TRBJ1-1,-,CSALGQMNTEAFF,TGCAGCGCTTTGGGCCAAATGAACACTGAAGCTTTCTTT
TRBV4-3,-,TRBJ2-1,-,CASSQDGPQGYEQFF,TGCGCCAGCAGCCAAGATGGGCCACAGGGTTATGAGCAGTTCTTC
TRBV5-1,-,TRBJ2-7,-,CASSLVDGNYEQYF,TGCGCCAGCAGCTTGGTCGACGGCAACTACGAGCAGTACTTC
TRBV6-2/TRBV6-3,-,TRBJ1-2,-,CASRRDRDYGYTF,TGTGCCAGCAGGCGGGACCGGGACTATGGCTACACCTTC
TRBV9,-,TRBJ2-1,-,CASSVGGLFSYNEQFF,TGTGCCAGCAGCGTAGGTGGACTCTTCTCCTACAATGAGCAGTTCTTC
TRBV12-3/TRBV12-4,-,TRBJ1-6,-,CASSRLVSHLHF,TGTGCCAGCAGTCGTCTGGTGTCACACCTCCACTTT
TRBV10-3,-,TRBJ2-6,-,CATGAGQPGANVLTF,TGTGCCACCGGCGCAGGGCAGCCGGGGGCCAACGTCCTGACTTTC
TRBV6-5,-,TRBJ2-3,-,CASSTSPRTDTQYF,-
TRBV3-1,TRBD1,TRBJ2-7,-,CASSQTRRDRQYF,TGTGCCAGCAGCCAAACCCGCCGGGACAGGCAGTACTTC
TRBV20-1,TRBD1,TRBJ2-7,-,CSARTGYFNEQYF,TGCAGTGCTCGGACAGGGTATTTCAACGAGCAGTACTTC
TRBV15,-,TRBJ2-1,-,CATSRYQGHNEQFF,TGTGCCACCAGCAGGTACCAGGGCCACAATGAGCAGTTCTTC
TRBV5-1,-,TRBJ1-1,-,CASSTDMNTEAFF,TGCGCCAGCAGCACGGACATGAACACTGAAGCTTTCTTT
TRBV4-2,-,TRBJ1-2,-,CASSQARGGANYGYTF,TGTGCCAGCAGCCAAGCTAGGGGGGGAGCTAACTATGGCTACACCTTC
TRBV4-2,TRBD2,TRBJ2-3,-,CASSQVAGGRTDTQYF,TGTGCCAGCAGCCAAGTAGCGGGGGGCCGGACAGATACGCAGTATTTT
TRBV14,TRBD2,TRBJ2-1,few,CASSQDDWDGREFF,TGTGCCAGCAGCCAAGATGATTGGGACGGGAGGGAGTTCTTC
TRBV20-1,-,TRBJ1-2,few,CSASPSSRGNGYTF,TGCAGTGCTAGCCCGTCGAGCCGGGGAAATGGCTACACCTTC
TRBV30,-,TRBJ2-3,-,CAHTTDSTDTQYF,TGTGCGCATACCACAGACAGCACAGATACGCAGTATTTT
TRBV6-4,TRBD1,TRBJ2-3,-,CASSEKGQGAIADTQYF,TGTGCCAGCAGTGAAAAAGGACAGGGGGCTATAGCAGATACGCAGTATTTT
TRBV6-6,-,TRBJ2-7,once,CASRDQFPYEQYF,TGTGCCAGCAGGGACCAATTCCCCTACGAGCAGTACTTC
TRBV6-5,-,TRBJ2-5,-,CASGRTVGETQYF,TGTGCCAGCGGAAGGACAGTAGGGGAGACCCAGTACTTC
TRBV4-3,TRBD1,TRBJ2-3,few,CASSQERGPTDTQYF,TGCGCCAGCAGCCAAGAGAGGGGGCCCACAGATACGCAGTATTTT
TRBV5-1,-,TRBJ2-5,-,CASSLFSGVRETQYF,TGCGCCAGCAGCTTGTTTTCGGGGGTGCGGGAGACCCAGTACTTC
TRBV28,-,TRBJ1-2,-,CASRRQTYGYTF,TGTGCCAGCAGGCGACAGACCTATGGCTACACCTTC